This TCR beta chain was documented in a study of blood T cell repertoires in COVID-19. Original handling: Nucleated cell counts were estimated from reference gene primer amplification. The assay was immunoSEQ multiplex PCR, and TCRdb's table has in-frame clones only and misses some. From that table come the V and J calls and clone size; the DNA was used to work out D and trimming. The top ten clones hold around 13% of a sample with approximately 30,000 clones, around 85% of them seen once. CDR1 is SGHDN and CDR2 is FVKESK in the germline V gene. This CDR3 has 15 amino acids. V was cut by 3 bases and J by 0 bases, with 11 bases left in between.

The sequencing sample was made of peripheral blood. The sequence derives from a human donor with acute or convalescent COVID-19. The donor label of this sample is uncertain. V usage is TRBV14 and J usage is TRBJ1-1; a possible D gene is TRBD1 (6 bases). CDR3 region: CASSQGKGVNTEAFF. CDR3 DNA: TGTGCCAGCAGCCAGGGAAAGGGGGTGAACACTGAAGCTTTCTTT. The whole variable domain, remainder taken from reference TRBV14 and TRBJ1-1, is EAGVTQFPSHSVIEKGQTVTLRCDPISGHDNLYWYRRVMGKEIKFLLHFVKESKQDESGMPNNRFLAERTGGTYSTLKVQPAELEDSGVYFCASSQGKGVNTEAFFGQGTRLTVV.